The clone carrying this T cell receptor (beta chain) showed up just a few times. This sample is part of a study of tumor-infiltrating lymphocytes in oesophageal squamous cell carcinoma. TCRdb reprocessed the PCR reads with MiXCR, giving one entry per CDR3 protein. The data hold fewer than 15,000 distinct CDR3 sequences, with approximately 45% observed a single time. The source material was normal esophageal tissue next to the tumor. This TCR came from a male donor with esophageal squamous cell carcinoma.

CDR3 amino acids: CASSSQTGTVRDYGYTF. CDR3 DNA sequence: TGTGCCAGCAGCTCGCAAACCGGGACAGTTAGGGACTATGGCTACACCTTC. The gene calls are TRBV7-2 and TRBJ1-2; TRBD1 matches at 7 bases. The V segment lost 4 bases and the J segment 3 bases; nucleotides outside the gene matches: 14. The CDR3 runs 17 residues. CDR1 and CDR2 from the germline V gene are SGHTA and FQGNSA.